Following are 13 T cell receptor beta chains from one sample sequenced in a study of blood T cell repertoires in COVID-19. The repertoire was sequenced with immunoSEQ multiplex PCR; TCRdb's copy has only in-frame clones and lacks some. The data hold about 170,000 clones, with 65% to 80% observed a single time. Sample: PBMCs or T cells enriched from blood (not recorded which). All receptors derive from a woman in her sixties or seventies in a cohort exposed to, infected with or recovered from COVID-19 (not recorded which).

The rearrangement links TRBV5-5 to TRBJ1-2; TRBD1 matches at 7 bases. This CDR3 is built from 14 residues. V gave up 0 bases and J gave up 6 bases; unmatched junction bases: 5. CDR1 and CDR2 (germline): SGHKS, YYEKEE (reference sequence). The CDR3 DNA follows: TGTGCCAGCAGCTTGGGACAGGGTTCGGATGGCTACACCTTC. Protein product: CASSLGQGSDGYTF.

The J gene is TRBJ2-7, the V gene TRBV6-1; D possibly corresponds to TRBD1 (5 bases). CDR3 size: 15 residues. V shed 3 bases and J shed 4 bases, with 16 bases lying between them. CDR1 is MNHNS, CDR2 SASEGT, per germline. CDR3 loop: CASSEGTGRVYEQYF. The CDR3 DNA reads as TGTGCCAGCAGTGAGGGTACAGGAAGAGTATACGAGCAGTACTTC.

The chain links TRBV2 to TRBJ2-5; D call uncertain. CDR3 size: 11 residues. Trimming pared 7 bases from V and 4 bases from J, leaving 7 bases between. Germline CDR1 reads SNHLY; CDR2 reads FYNNEI. CDR3 DNA: TGTGCCAGCACGCCGGTAGAGACCCAGTACTTC. This codes for CASTPVETQYF. Supplemented by reference TRBV2 and TRBJ2-5, the full variable domain reads EPEVTQTPSHQVTQMGQEVILRCVPISNHLYFYWYRQILGQKVEFLVSFYNNEISEKSEIFDDQFSVERPDGSNFTLKIRSTKLEDSAMYFCASTPVETQYFGPGTRLLVL.

CDR3 DNA: TGTGCCAGTAGTATAAGTGGGAGGGACTACGAGCAGTACTTC. Its translation: CASSISGRDYEQYF. The chain is built from TRBV19 and TRBJ2-7; the match to TRBD2 covers 7 bases. V was pared by 2 bases and J by 3 bases, with 4 bases of the junction left unmatched. The V gene's germline CDR1 is LNHDA and CDR2 SQIVND (reference sequence). The CDR3 runs 14 residues.

The chain employs TRBV6-5 and TRBJ1-2, with TRBD1 as a possible D gene (6 bases). Trimming left V 7 bases short and J 1 base short, with 16 bases between. The CDR3 sequence is 15 residues long. The germline V gene has CDR1 MNHEY and CDR2 SVGAGI. The CDR3 nucleotides are TGTGCCAGCACCCAGGGAGAGGGACATAACTATGGCTACACCTTC. It specifies CASTQGEGHNYGYTF.

This chain joins TRBV7-2 and TRBJ2-1, with 7 bases lining up with TRBD2. The CDR3 contains 12 residues. Germline CDR1 reads SGHTA; CDR2 reads FQGNSA. The ends lost 6 bases at V and 7 bases at J; junction bases unmatched: 3. This chain's CDR3 is CASRRGWNEQFF. DNA of the CDR3: TGTGCCAGCAGGCGGGGGTGGAATGAGCAGTTCTTC.

J is TRBJ2-7 and V is TRBV5-1; TRBD1 agrees at 7 bases. V dropped 0 bases and J dropped 9; count of bases not matched to a gene: 15. The CDR3 is 16 amino acids. CDR1 and CDR2 (germline): SGHRS, YFSETQ. The CDR3: CASSLAGQVHVFGQYF. The CDR3 bases are TGCGCCAGCAGCTTGGCCGGACAGGTTCATGTTTTCGGGCAGTACTTC.

The chain is built from TRBV28 and TRBJ1-5, with a weak D call TRBD1 (5 bases). Germline V gene data show CDR1 as MDHEN and CDR2 as SYDVKM. The ends were cut back, 10 bases at V and 3 bases at J, with 13 bases in the middle. The CDR3 sequence is 13 residues long. The CDR3 nucleotides read TGTGCCACTTCGTCGGGACTCAATCAGCCCCAGCATTTT. Residues: CATSSGLNQPQHF.

This rearrangement joins TRBV7-2 to TRBJ1-5, with 9 positions matching TRBD1. The CDR3 has 16 residues. Trimming took 3 bases from V and 6 from J; bases not matched to a gene: 9. Germline V gene data show CDR1 as SGHTA and CDR2 as FQGNSA. This CDR3 is CASSFTGTGMSQPQHF. CDR3 nucleotide sequence: TGTGCCAGCAGCTTTACCGGGACAGGGATGAGTCAGCCCCAGCATTTT.

The rearrangement uses TRBV2 and TRBJ2-1; 9 bases map to TRBD1. Germline V gene sequence: CDR1 SNHLY, CDR2 FYNNEI. The CDR3 contains 21 residues. The ends lost 4 bases at V and 3 bases at J; junction bases unmatched: 22. For the CDR3, the DNA is TGTGCCAGCAGTGTCCCCAGTGCCGGGACAGGGCTAAAAGGCTTCTACAATGAGCAGTTCTTC. This gives the protein CASSVPSAGTGLKGFYNEQFF.

This chain joins TRBV2 and TRBJ1-1; no clear D gene. Germline values: CDR1 SNHLY, CDR2 FYNNEI. CDR3 length: 14 amino acids. With 4 bases removed from V and 5 bases from J, the gap between germline ends came to 14 bases. The CDR3 reads CASSGGSTRTEAFF. The CDR3 DNA sequence: TGTGCCAGCAGTGGCGGAAGTACGAGAACTGAAGCTTTCTTT.

V gene TRBV6-1 combines with J gene TRBJ1-2; 10 nucleotides agree with TRBD1. The CDR3 length is 14 residues. V dropped 10 bases and J dropped 8; count of bases not matched to a gene: 13. The germline gives CDR1 MNHNS, CDR2 SASEGT. CDR3 nucleotides: TGTGCCACCCTGGTTCGACAGGGGGCGGAAGGCTACACCTTC. Protein: CATLVRQGAEGYTF.

The chain couples TRBV3-1 (or the pseudogene TRBV3-2) to TRBJ2-1; no reliable D call. Germline CDR1 and CDR2: LGHDT and YNNKEL (reference sequence). V gave up 3 bases and J gave up 9 bases, with 9 bases separating them. The CDR3 has 12 amino acids. In DNA, the CDR3 is TGTGCCAGCAGCCAGTCGTGGAGTGAGCAGTTCTTC. Translating gives CASSQSWSEQFF.